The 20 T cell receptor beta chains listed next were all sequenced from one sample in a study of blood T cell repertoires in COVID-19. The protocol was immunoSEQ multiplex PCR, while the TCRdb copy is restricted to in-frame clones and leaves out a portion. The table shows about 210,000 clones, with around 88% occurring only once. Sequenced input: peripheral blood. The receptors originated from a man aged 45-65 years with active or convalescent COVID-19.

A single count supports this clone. The DNA of the CDR3 is TGTGCCAGCAGTTTAGACACAGGGCGCTACGAGCAGTACTTC. Amino acid sequence: CASSLDTGRYEQYF. This chain joins TRBV28 and TRBJ2-7; possible D gene TRBD1, 6 bases. Germline-derived CDR1 and CDR2 are MDHEN and SYDVKM. CDR3 length: 14 amino acids. V lost 2 bases and J lost 3, with 11 bases in between.

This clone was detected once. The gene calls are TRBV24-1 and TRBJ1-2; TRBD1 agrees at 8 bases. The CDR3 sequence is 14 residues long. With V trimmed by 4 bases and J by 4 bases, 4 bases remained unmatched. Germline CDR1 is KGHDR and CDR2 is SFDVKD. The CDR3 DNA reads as TGTGCCACCAGTGACCCGGACAGGGTCTATGGCTACACCTTC. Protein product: CATSDPDRVYGYTF.

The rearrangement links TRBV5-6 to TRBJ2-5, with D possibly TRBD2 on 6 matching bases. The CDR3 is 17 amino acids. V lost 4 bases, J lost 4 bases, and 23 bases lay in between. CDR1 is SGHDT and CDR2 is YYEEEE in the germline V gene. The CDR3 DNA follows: TGTGCCAGCAGCCCGGGGGTTAGGTGGATAAGGGGAGAGACCCAGTACTTC. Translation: CASSPGVRWIRGETQYF. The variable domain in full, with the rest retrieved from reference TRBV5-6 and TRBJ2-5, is DAGVTQSPTHLIKTRGQQVTLRCSPKSGHDTVSWYQQALGQGPQFIFQYYEEEERQRGNFPDRFSGHQFPNYSSELNVNALLLGDSALYLCASSPGVRWIRGETQYFGPGTRLLVL.

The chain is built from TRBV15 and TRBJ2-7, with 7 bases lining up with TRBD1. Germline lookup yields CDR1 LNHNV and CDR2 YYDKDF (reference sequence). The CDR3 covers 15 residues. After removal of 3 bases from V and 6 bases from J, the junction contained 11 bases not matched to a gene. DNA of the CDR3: TGTGCCACCAGCAGTAGACAGGGACATACGCCCGAGCAGTACTTC. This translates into CATSSRQGHTPEQYF.

CDR3 amino acids: CASSSFRGLAGGPDTGELFF. The CDR3 bases are TGCGCCAGCAGCTCCTTTCGGGGACTAGCGGGAGGGCCAGACACCGGGGAGCTGTTTTTT. The gene calls are TRBV5-1 and TRBJ2-2; 16 bases fit TRBD2. This CDR3 contains 20 residues. After removal of 3 bases from V and 3 bases from J, the junction contained 11 bases not matched to a gene. Germline V gives CDR1 SGHRS, CDR2 YFSETQ.

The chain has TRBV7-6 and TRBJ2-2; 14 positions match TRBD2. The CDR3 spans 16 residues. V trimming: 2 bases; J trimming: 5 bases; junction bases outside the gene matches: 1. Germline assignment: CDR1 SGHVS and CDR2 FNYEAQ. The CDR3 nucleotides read TGTGCCAGCAGCTTAAGACTAGCGGGGGGGACCGGGGAGCTGTTTTTT. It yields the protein CASSLRLAGGTGELFF.

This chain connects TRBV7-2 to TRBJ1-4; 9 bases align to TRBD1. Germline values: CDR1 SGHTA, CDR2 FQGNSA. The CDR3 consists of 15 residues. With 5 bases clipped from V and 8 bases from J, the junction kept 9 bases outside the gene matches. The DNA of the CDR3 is TGTGCCAGCAGCCCCCGGGACAGGGTAAACGAAAAACTGTTTTTT. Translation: CASSPRDRVNEKLFF.

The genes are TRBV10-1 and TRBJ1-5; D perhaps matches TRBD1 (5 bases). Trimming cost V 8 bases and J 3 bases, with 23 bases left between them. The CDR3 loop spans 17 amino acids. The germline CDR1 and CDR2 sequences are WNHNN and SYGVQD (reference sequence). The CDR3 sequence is CASPRTRRGKANQPQHF. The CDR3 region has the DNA TGCGCCAGCCCCAGGACAAGGCGCGGGAAGGCCAATCAGCCCCAGCATTTT.

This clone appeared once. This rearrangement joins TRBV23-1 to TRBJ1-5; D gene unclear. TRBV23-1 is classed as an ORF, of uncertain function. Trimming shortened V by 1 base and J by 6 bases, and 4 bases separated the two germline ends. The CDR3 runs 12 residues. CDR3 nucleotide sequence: TGCGCCAGCAGTCAATGGGCTCAGCCCCAGCATTTT. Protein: CASSQWAQPQHF.

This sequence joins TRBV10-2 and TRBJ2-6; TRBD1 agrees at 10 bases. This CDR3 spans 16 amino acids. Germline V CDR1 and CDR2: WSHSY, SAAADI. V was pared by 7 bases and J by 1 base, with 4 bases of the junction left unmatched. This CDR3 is CASNPGQGSGANVLTF. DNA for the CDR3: TGCGCCAGCAACCCGGGACAGGGGTCTGGGGCCAACGTCCTGACTTTC.

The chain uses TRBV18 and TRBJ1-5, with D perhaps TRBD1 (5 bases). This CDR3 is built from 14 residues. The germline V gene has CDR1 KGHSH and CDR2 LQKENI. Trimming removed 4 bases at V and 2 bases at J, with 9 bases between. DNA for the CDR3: TGTGCCAGCTCACTTCAGGGCGGCAATCAGCCCCAGCATTTT. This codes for CASSLQGGNQPQHF.

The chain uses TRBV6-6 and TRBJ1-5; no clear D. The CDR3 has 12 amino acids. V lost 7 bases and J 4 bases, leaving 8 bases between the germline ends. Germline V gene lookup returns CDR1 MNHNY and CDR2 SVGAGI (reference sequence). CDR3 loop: CASTSLNQPQHF. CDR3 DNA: TGTGCCAGCACCTCCCTAAATCAGCCCCAGCATTTT.

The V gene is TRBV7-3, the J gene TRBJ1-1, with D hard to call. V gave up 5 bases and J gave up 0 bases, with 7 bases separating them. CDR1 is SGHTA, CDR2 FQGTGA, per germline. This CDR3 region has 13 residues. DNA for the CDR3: TGTGCCAGCAGCCGAGTGCTGAACACTGAAGCTTTCTTT. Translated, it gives CASSRVLNTEAFF.

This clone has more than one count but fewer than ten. The CDR3 loop reads CAWTPGGSTIYF. The CDR3 nucleotides read TGTGCCTGGACCCCGGGGGGGAGCACCATATATTTT. The rearrangement joins TRBV30 to TRBJ1-3, with D tentatively TRBD1 (5 bases). The V and J ends lost 4 bases and 9 bases respectively, with 13 bases between them. This CDR3 has 12 amino acids. Per the germline V gene, CDR1 is GTSNPN and CDR2 is SVGIG (reference sequence). The full variable domain, rest sourced from reference TRBV30 and TRBJ1-3, is SQTIHQWPATLVQPVGSPLSLECTVEGTSNPNLYWYRQAAGRGLQLLFYSVGIGQISSEVPQNLSASRPQDRQFILSSKKLLLSDSGFYLCAWTPGGSTIYFGEGSWLTVV.

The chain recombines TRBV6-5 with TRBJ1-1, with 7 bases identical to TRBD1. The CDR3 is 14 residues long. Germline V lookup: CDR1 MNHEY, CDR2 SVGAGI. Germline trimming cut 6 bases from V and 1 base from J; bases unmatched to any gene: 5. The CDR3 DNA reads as TGTGCCAGCAGGGAGGGGGCGGGGAACACTGAAGCTTTCTTT. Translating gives CASREGAGNTEAFF.

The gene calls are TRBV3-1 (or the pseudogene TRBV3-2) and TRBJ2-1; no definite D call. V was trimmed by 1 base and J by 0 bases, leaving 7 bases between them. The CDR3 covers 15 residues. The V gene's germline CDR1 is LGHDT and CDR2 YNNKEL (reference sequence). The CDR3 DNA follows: TGTGCCAGCAGCCAAGGACTGCTCTCCTACAATGAGCAGTTCTTC. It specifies CASSQGLLSYNEQFF.

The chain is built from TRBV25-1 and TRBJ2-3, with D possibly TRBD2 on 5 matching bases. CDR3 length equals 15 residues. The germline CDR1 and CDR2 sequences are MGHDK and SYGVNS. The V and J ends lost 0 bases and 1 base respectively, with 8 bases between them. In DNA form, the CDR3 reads TGTGCCAGCAGTGAATATTTCGGGGGCACAGATACGCAGTATTTT. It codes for CASSEYFGGTDTQYF.

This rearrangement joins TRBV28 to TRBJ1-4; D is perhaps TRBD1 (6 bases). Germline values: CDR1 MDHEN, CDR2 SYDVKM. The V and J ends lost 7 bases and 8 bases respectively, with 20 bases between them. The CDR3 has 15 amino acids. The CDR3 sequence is CASNTPGGGAEKLFF. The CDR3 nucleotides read TGTGCCAGCAACACACCGGGGGGCGGAGCCGAAAAACTGTTTTTT.

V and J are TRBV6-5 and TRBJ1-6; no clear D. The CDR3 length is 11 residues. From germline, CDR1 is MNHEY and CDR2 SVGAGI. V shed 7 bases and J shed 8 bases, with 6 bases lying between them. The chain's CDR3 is CASKEDSPLHF. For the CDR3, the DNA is TGTGCCAGCAAAGAGGATTCACCCCTCCACTTT.

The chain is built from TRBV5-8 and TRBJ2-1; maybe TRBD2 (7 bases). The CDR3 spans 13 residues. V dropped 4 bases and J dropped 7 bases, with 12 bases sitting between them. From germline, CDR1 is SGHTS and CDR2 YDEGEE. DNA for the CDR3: TGTGCCAGCAGCGGGGGGGCCGAAAATGAGCAGTTCTTC. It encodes CASSGGAENEQFF.